This TCR beta chain was profiled in a study of beta chain features in type 1 diabetes (dated by TCRdb to the late 2010s). About the investigation overall: Mean age, gender distribution, total cell number and subset yield were not different between patients and healthy donors. Across all samples, some 100,000,000 sorted cells were examined, and cell number per subset correlated strongly with RNA yield. The study compared TCRB repertoires of sorted circulating CD4+ T cell subsets between recently diagnosed type 1 diabetes patients and matched healthy donors. Regulatory and stem cell-like memory subsets were obtained from only 8 patients and about eight healthy donors, while naive and central memory subsets were obtained from all 28 donors.

This clone was counted only a few times. Its antigen target is currently unknown. There are no base qualities to consult, and no much larger clone falls within one base. The entire amount of isolated RNA was reverse transcribed using the High Capacity cDNA Reverse Transcription Kit, so the sequenced TCRB transcripts were expressed ones. Naive, central memory and regulatory T cell samples underwent deep immunoSEQ sequencing, averaging approximately 3.3 million total reads per sample. Sorted cells were lysed in RLT buffer, and RNA was extracted using DNase-treated RNeasy Micro or Mini kits according to cell number. To prevent cross-contamination, each cell subset was processed individually, whereas patient and healthy donor samples were processed jointly. TCRB sequences were amplified from cDNA with the immunoSEQ multiplex PCR, producing 87-bp fragments spanning the CDR3 region. Amplicons were sequenced on the Illumina HiSeq platform. Under the source paper's analysis protocol: Synthetic template baselines were used to correct PCR bias computationally, reads within Hamming distance 2 were collapsed together, and singletons that could not be merged were discarded. Reads were aligned against IMGT to assign V, D and J genes, CDR3 length and insertions or deletions at six rearrangement sites. Clonotype counts were normalized to sorted cell number within each subset before computing true diversity and Gini coefficients with the tcR R package. The overlap coefficient, calculated on TCRB nucleotide sequences, was used to measure repertoire sharing. Out-of-frame TCRB sequences from naive cells were analyzed to stand in for the pre-selection repertoire. The immuneACCESS repertoire file appears here via TCRdb, limited to in-frame rearrangements. These files lack a portion of the clones; in checked studies, under half of the deficit traces to unresolved V genes, and the cause of the others is not known. V, J and clone size are those of that table, while D and trimming were read from the DNA. This sample holds 300,000 to 400,000 clones; less than 15% were observed only once. The ten largest clones represent roughly 0.015% of the sample.

In the germline V gene (reference sequence), CDR1 corresponds to LNHNV and CDR2 to YYDKDF. The CDR3 covers 14 residues, taking in both the cysteine and the phenylalanine. Kept here is only the CDR3 DNA, which spans 42 bases and is read in frame from base 1. V sheds 1 base and J sheds 6 bases, leaving 9 bases between their ends. Each donor gave one peripheral blood draw, averaging roughly 100 mL, which was collected into heparinised tubes. Using a panel that included CD45RO, CCR7, CD25, CD127, CD95 and CD27, naive, central memory, regulatory and stem cell-like memory CD4+ T cells were sorted on a BD FACSAria II. All sorted populations exceeded 95% purity. PBMCs were separated immediately by Lymphoprep density gradient centrifugation and were stained directly, without being cultured. So that batch effects would be minimized, each experiment stained and sorted samples in pairs, pairing one healthy donor with one patient.

The investigation overall reported the following: Because cDNA rather than genomic DNA was sequenced, highly expressing activated cells could have been over-represented, although no difference in activation and CD3 levels was found between groups. Naive, central memory and regulatory TCRB repertoires appeared to be more alike among patients than among healthy donors. Fewer insertions and more nucleotide deletions at VDJ recombination sites were observed in patients with type 1 diabetes, implying thymic rearrangement abnormalities. Type 1 diabetes patients showed a moderate but significant shortening of TCRB CDR3 length in all four CD4+ subsets. Only small numbers of individuals were included in the HLA sub-analyses, which left unresolved whether HLA type had any influence on TCRB rearrangement. Shorter templates might be favored by PCR, yet because patient and control samples were amplified and corrected together, any such skew would affect both groups equally.

Sequenced input: naive CD4+ T cells from blood. This specimen's cell subset or site label, per the study, means: true naive CD4+ T cells. The sequence links TRBV15 to TRBJ2-2, with TRBD1 as a weak D call on 5 bases. The origin of this receptor is a young woman with type 1 diabetes. The bases are TGTGCCACCAGCAGAGGTAGACAGCCCGGGGAGCTGTTTTTT. It codes for CATSRGRQPGELFF.